Given below is one T cell receptor (beta chain) in context. This entry is derived from a study of T cell changes during pregnancy in multiple sclerosis. From germline, CDR1 is SGHVS and CDR2 FQNEAQ. This CDR3 is built from 16 residues. J lost 0 bases, V lost 2 bases, and 2 bases had no gene match. Produced via immunoSEQ multiplex PCR; TCRdb's table is partial and in-frame only. This sample has about 22,000 clones, with about 83% found just once. The chain recombines TRBV7-8 with TRBJ2-1; 9 nucleotides line up with TRBD2. The starting material was CD8+ T cells from peripheral blood mononuclear cells, obtained before pregnancy. This TCR came from a female donor with multiple sclerosis, enrolled in a pregnancy study. The CDR3 DNA reads TGTGCCAGCAGCTTACGCGGGAGGGACTCCTACAATGAGCAGTTCTTC. Its protein is CASSLRGRDSYNEQFF.